Listed below are T cell receptor beta chains from one sample, sequenced in a study of regulatory T cells in long-lasting Graves disease. TCRdb passed the multiplex PCR reads through MiXCR, listing each CDR3 protein once. The table shows approximately 540,000 distinct CDR3 sequences, with 12% occurring only once. These data were likewise used in another study, on T cells in Graves' hyperthyroidism and ophthalmopathy.

Source: peripheral blood mononuclear cells (PBMCs), taken at new diagnosis, from a patient treated with antithyroid drugs. The receptor source for this set is a young woman with Graves disease. Each CDR3 is given with its conserved first and last residue. The order of the fields is clone size, V gene, J gene, CDR3 protein. Clone size is given for some rows only: seen once, a few or many times, or a class if the clone is expanded.

clone_size: many; v_call: TRBV2; j_call: TRBJ2-4; cdr3_aa: CASSEYGQETFLAKNIQYF
clone_size: many; v_call: TRBV2; j_call: TRBJ2-7; cdr3_aa: CASSERGIYEQYF
clone_size: many; v_call: TRBV5-1; j_call: TRBJ2-3; cdr3_aa: CASSLQRVVDTQYF
clone_size: NA; v_call: TRBV27; j_call: TRBJ2-3; cdr3_aa: CASRGTGAADTQYF
clone_size: many; v_call: TRBV2; j_call: TRBJ2-3; cdr3_aa: CASSSIADTQYF
clone_size: many; v_call: TRBV7-2; j_call: TRBJ2-2; cdr3_aa: CASSLAWTHRSWREGLGGELFF
clone_size: many; v_call: TRBV7-3; j_call: TRBJ1-2; cdr3_aa: CASSPDKNYGYTF
clone_size: many; v_call: TRBV12-3/TRBV12-4; j_call: TRBJ2-7; cdr3_aa: CASSSRQGYEQYF
clone_size: many; v_call: TRBV20-1; j_call: TRBJ1-1; cdr3_aa: CSARERSYTEAFF
clone_size: many; v_call: TRBV12-3/TRBV12-4; j_call: TRBJ1-1; cdr3_aa: CASSRGPAAFF
clone_size: NA; v_call: TRBV3-1; j_call: TRBJ2-7; cdr3_aa: CASSQTFAGGAGEQYF
clone_size: NA; v_call: TRBV4-1; j_call: TRBJ1-3; cdr3_aa: CASSQGGSALSGNTIYF
clone_size: many; v_call: TRBV29-1; j_call: TRBJ1-2; cdr3_aa: CSVDTGGYGYTF
clone_size: NA; v_call: TRBV7-3; j_call: TRBJ2-5; cdr3_aa: CASSYNPAETQYF